These 23 T cell receptor beta chains share one sample of origin, sequenced in a study of lymphopenia after photon versus proton radiotherapy. Some clones are missing from TCRdb's copy, which holds only in-frame ones; the method was immunoSEQ multiplex PCR. The sample has over 25,000 clones, around 90% seen once. The sample here was peripheral blood, taken from a patient treated with photon-based radiotherapy. These TCRs come from a woman between 50 and 59 years old with cholangiocarcinoma.

The chain is built from TRBV11-3 and TRBJ2-2; D might be TRBD2 (7 bases). The V and J ends lost 2 bases and 4 bases respectively, with 17 bases between them. Germline CDR1 SGHNT, CDR2 YENEEA. This CDR3 comprises 17 residues. Here the CDR3 DNA reads TGTGCCAGCAGCTTACTCGGGGGGCTTCGATGCACCGGGGAGCTGTTTTTT. This codes for CASSLLGGLRCTGELFF.

This chain connects TRBV6-6 to TRBJ1-2, with 7 bases aligning to TRBD1. The length of the CDR3 is 14 residues. Germline CDR1 and CDR2: MNHNY and SVGAGI (reference sequence). V lost 5 bases, J lost 2 bases, and 5 bases stayed unmatched. The CDR3 region is CASSPGDSNYGYTF. The CDR3 nucleotides read TGTGCCAGCAGTCCAGGGGACAGCAACTATGGCTACACCTTC.

CDR3 in amino acids: CASSQAGAVGSTDTQYF. The CDR3 DNA reads as TGTGCCAGCAGCCAAGCCGGAGCGGTTGGGAGCACAGATACGCAGTATTTT. The chain combines TRBV4-2 with TRBJ2-3; possible D gene TRBD2, 5 bases. V shed 1 base and J shed 0 bases, with 14 bases lying between them. This CDR3 has 17 residues. Germline assignment: CDR1 LGHNA and CDR2 YNFKEQ.

The V call is TRBV19, the J call TRBJ2-7, with D possibly being TRBD2 (7 bases). The CDR3 sequence is 13 residues long. Germline V CDR1 and CDR2: LNHDA, SQIVND (reference sequence). With 8 bases removed from V and 4 bases from J, the gap between germline ends came to 15 bases. The CDR3 DNA is TGTGCCAGTGCTCGGGGGGCGACATACGAGCAGTACTTC. Protein product: CASARGATYEQYF.

The chain employs TRBV15 and TRBJ1-6, with D possibly TRBD1 on 6 matching bases. Germline V gene data show CDR1 as LNHNV and CDR2 as YYDKDF (reference sequence). CDR3 length equals 15 residues. The ends were cut back, 5 bases at V and 6 bases at J, with 14 bases in the middle. CDR3 coding DNA: TGTGCCACCAGCGGCCGGGACAACCGTAATTCACCCCTCCACTTT. Amino acids: CATSGRDNRNSPLHF.

The gene calls are TRBV5-6 and TRBJ2-3; 9 nucleotides align to TRBD2. This CDR3 spans 16 amino acids. V trimming: 2 bases; J trimming: 6 bases; junction bases outside the gene matches: 10. Germline lookup yields CDR1 SGHDT and CDR2 YYEEEE. Here the CDR3 reads CASSFAGTSFRDTQYF. CDR3 in DNA: TGTGCCAGCAGCTTCGCCGGGACTAGCTTTCGTGATACGCAGTATTTT.

V usage is TRBV5-1 and J usage is TRBJ2-7; 15 nucleotides match TRBD2. The CDR3 covers 17 residues. Germline values: CDR1 SGHRS, CDR2 YFSETQ. The V and J ends lost 4 bases and 0 bases, in that order; junction bases with no gene match: 5. The CDR3, as DNA: TGCGCCAGCAGCCGGGCGGGACTAGCGGGGGGCTCCTACGAGCAGTACTTC. It codes for CASSRAGLAGGSYEQYF.

The chain couples TRBV28 to TRBJ2-1; tentative D call: TRBD2 (6 bases). V was shortened by 3 bases and J by 4 bases, with 16 bases between the two germline ends. CDR1 MDHEN and CDR2 SYDVKM come from the germline V gene. This CDR3 has 16 amino acids. This CDR3 reads CASSFPGTGSYNEQFF. CDR3 nucleotide sequence: TGTGCCAGCAGTTTCCCCGGGACTGGTAGTTACAATGAGCAGTTCTTC. The variable domain in full, with the rest retrieved from reference TRBV28 and TRBJ2-1, is DVKVTQSSRYLVKRTGEKVFLECVQDMDHENMFWYRQDPGLGLRLIYFSYDVKMKEKGDIPEGYSVSREKKERFSLILESASTNQTSMYLCASSFPGTGSYNEQFFGPGTRLTVL.

The genes are TRBV7-9 and TRBJ2-3, with TRBD1 as a possible D gene (5 bases). The germline V gene encodes CDR1 SEHNR and CDR2 FQNEAQ (reference sequence). V lost 1 base and J lost 0, with 11 bases in between. The CDR3 has 16 residues. DNA for the CDR3: TGTGCCAGCAGCTTAGGGGGCATAGGGAGCACAGATACGCAGTATTTT. As protein: CASSLGGIGSTDTQYF.

The rearrangement joins TRBV5-1 to TRBJ2-5; D gene ambiguous. V was trimmed by 2 bases and J by 4 bases, leaving 9 bases between them. This CDR3 has 13 residues. Per germline, CDR1 SGHRS and CDR2 YFSETQ. Written as DNA, the CDR3 is TGCGCCAGCAGCTTCATGGGTGGAGAGACCCAGTACTTC. It translates to CASSFMGGETQYF.

The chain employs TRBV28 and TRBJ1-5, with D possibly TRBD1 on 5 matching bases. Germline CDR1 is MDHEN and CDR2 is SYDVKM. This CDR3 comprises 14 residues. Trimming took off 3 bases at V and 7 bases at J, with 13 bases between the two ends. The CDR3 loop reads CASSFTGVGQPQHF. CDR3 nucleotide sequence: TGTGCCAGCAGTTTTACGGGGGTAGGACAGCCCCAGCATTTT.

The chain uses TRBV30 and TRBJ1-1; 7 nucleotides agree with TRBD1. The CDR3 length is 11 residues. After removal of 1 base from V and 9 bases from J, the junction contained 2 bases not matched to a gene. Germline CDR1 and CDR2: GTSNPN and SVGIG (reference sequence). This chain's CDR3 is CAWSAGQQAFF. CDR3 DNA sequence: TGTGCCTGGAGTGCGGGACAGCAAGCTTTCTTT.

CDR3 in amino acids: CASKSSGGAGSYNEQFF. The CDR3 coding sequence is TGCGCCAGCAAGAGTAGCGGGGGGGCCGGGTCCTACAATGAGCAGTTCTTC. The V call is TRBV10-2, the J call TRBJ2-1; 11 bases line up with TRBD2. Germline V gene sequence: CDR1 WSHSY, CDR2 SAAADI. This CDR3 has 17 residues. V dropped 7 bases and J dropped 1; count of bases not matched to a gene: 9.

The chain joins TRBV11-2 to TRBJ2-5, with 10 bases fitting TRBD1. Germline CDR1 is SGHAT and CDR2 is FQNNGV. After removal of 8 bases from V and 5 bases from J, the junction contained 8 bases not matched to a gene. The CDR3 has 14 residues. The CDR3 DNA sequence: TGTGCCAGCCTGCCAAGGACAGGGGGGGAGACCCAGTACTTC. Translated: CASLPRTGGETQYF.

V and J are TRBV2 and TRBJ1-5; no definite D call. The ends were cut back, 8 bases at V and 6 bases at J, with 14 bases in the middle. Germline values: CDR1 SNHLY, CDR2 FYNNEI. The length of the CDR3 is 13 residues. CDR3 sequence (DNA): TGTGCCAGCGCCGAGGGTGCAGGTCAGCCCCAGCATTTT. Amino acids: CASAEGAGQPQHF. Combining the CDR3 with reference TRBV2 and TRBJ1-5 gives the whole variable domain EPEVTQTPSHQVTQMGQEVILRCVPISNHLYFYWYRQILGQKVEFLVSFYNNEISEKSEIFDDQFSVERPDGSNFTLKIRSTKLEDSAMYFCASAEGAGQPQHFGDGTRLSIL.

The genes are TRBV18 and TRBJ2-6, with TRBD1 identical over 7 bases. The CDR3 is 20 amino acids. Germline assignment: CDR1 KGHSH and CDR2 LQKENI. With V trimmed by 0 bases and J by 0 bases, 11 bases remained unmatched. The CDR3 DNA sequence: TGTGCCAGCTCACCACCGACCTCGGGACAGCTTGTCTCTGGGGCCAACGTCCTGACTTTC. Encoded protein: CASSPPTSGQLVSGANVLTF.

V is TRBV2 and J is TRBJ1-1, with 8 bases aligning to TRBD1. Per the germline V gene, CDR1 is SNHLY and CDR2 is FYNNEI. The V segment lost 3 bases and the J segment 10 bases; nucleotides outside the gene matches: 1. The CDR3 consists of 11 residues. In DNA, the CDR3 is TGTGCCAGCAGTGAGGACAGGGTAGCTTTCTTT. Its protein is CASSEDRVAFF.

V is TRBV2 and J is TRBJ1-4, with 7 bases aligning to TRBD1. There are 14 residues in the CDR3. CDR1 is SNHLY, CDR2 FYNNEI, per germline. V shed 4 bases, J shed 5 bases, and the junction held 4 bases outside the gene matches. The CDR3 DNA sequence: TGTGCCAGCAGTGTACAGGGGATAAATGAAAAACTGTTTTTT. Amino acids: CASSVQGINEKLFF.

The V gene is TRBV28, the J gene TRBJ1-1, with a possible D match to TRBD1 (6 bases). CDR1 is MDHEN and CDR2 is SYDVKM in the germline V gene. Trimming stripped 6 bases from V and 11 bases from J, with 13 bases between. The CDR3 loop spans 11 amino acids. The CDR3 DNA follows: TGTGCCAGCAGAGTGGGGGCCAGGGCTTTCTTT. Amino acid sequence: CASRVGARAFF.

This clone was seen once. The V gene is TRBV21-1, the J gene TRBJ1-1; TRBD1 was called by the table and not checked on the DNA. TRBV21-1 is a listed pseudogene. The CDR3 spans 13 residues. CDR3 sequence (DNA): TGTGCCAGCAGCAATCAGGGGGAAACTGAAGCTTTCTTT. It specifies CASSNQGETEAFF.

The gene calls are TRBV30 and TRBJ2-7, with D possibly being TRBD2 (7 bases). Trimming removed 1 base from V and 2 bases from J, with 12 bases in between. This CDR3 comprises 14 residues. The germline gives CDR1 GTSNPN, CDR2 SVGIG (reference sequence). The chain's CDR3 is CAWSGGGIPYEQYF. The CDR3 DNA is TGTGCCTGGAGTGGGGGGGGCATCCCCTACGAGCAGTACTTC. Filled out from reference TRBV30 and TRBJ2-7, the complete variable domain reads SQTIHQWPATLVQPVGSPLSLECTVEGTSNPNLYWYRQAAGRGLQLLFYSVGIGQISSEVPQNLSASRPQDRQFILSSKKLLLSDSGFYLCAWSGGGIPYEQYFGPGTRLTVT.

The chain recombines TRBV9 with TRBJ1-1; 9 nucleotides agree with TRBD1. The CDR3 runs 15 residues. Germline loops: CDR1 SGDLS, CDR2 YYNGEE. V dropped 4 bases and J dropped 5; count of bases not matched to a gene: 9. CDR3 in DNA: TGTGCCAGCAGCTCCTCGACAGGGGGTCTAACTGAAGCTTTCTTT. As protein: CASSSSTGGLTEAFF.

The gene calls are TRBV19 and TRBJ1-5; D may be TRBD1 (5 bases). CDR3 length: 16 residues. V was clipped by 5 bases and J by 2 bases, with 16 bases between them. The germline gives CDR1 LNHDA, CDR2 SQIVND (reference sequence). CDR3 nucleotide sequence: TGTGCCAGTAGTTCCGGGACCTATGGGGGCAATCAGCCCCAGCATTTT. Translated: CASSSGTYGGNQPQHF.